Following are 28 T cell receptor beta chains from one sample sequenced in a study of cytomegalovirus exposure and HLA in healthy donors. Use of 60 Vbeta and 13 Jbeta primers characterized the PCR. Sequencing was performed with immunoSEQ multiplex PCR; in TCRdb, only in-frame clones are kept and a portion is missing. The data show roughly 150,000 clones, 60% to 80% seen once. The sample comprised PBMCs. All receptors come from a woman aged 30 to 39 in good health and CMV-seronegative.

The rearrangement links TRBV19 to TRBJ2-5; TRBD2 agrees at 8 bases. Germline V CDR1 and CDR2: LNHDA, SQIVND (reference sequence). This CDR3 comprises 20 residues. With 5 bases clipped from V and 2 bases from J, the junction kept 22 bases outside the gene matches. CDR3 amino acids: CASSARVPGLVGGVQETQYF. The CDR3, as DNA: TGTGCCAGTAGTGCCAGAGTACCGGGACTAGTTGGAGGGGTACAAGAGACCCAGTACTTC.

The chain recombines TRBV15 with TRBJ2-2; 11 bases are shared with TRBD1. Per germline, CDR1 LNHNV and CDR2 YYDKDF (reference sequence). This CDR3 spans 16 amino acids. V lost 1 base to trimming and J lost 6 bases; unmatched junction nucleotides: 4. The CDR3: CATSRGTGGAAGELFF. DNA of the CDR3: TGTGCCACCAGCAGAGGGACAGGGGGCGCAGCCGGGGAGCTGTTTTTT.

The CDR3 loop reads CASSSSMTGGSGYTF. The DNA of the CDR3 is TGTGCCAGCAGCTCCTCCATGACAGGGGGGTCTGGCTACACCTTC. This chain connects TRBV7-3 to TRBJ1-2, with 9 positions matching TRBD1. The CDR3 is 15 amino acids. The V segment lost 4 bases and the J segment 7 bases; nucleotides outside the gene matches: 10. The germline CDR1 and CDR2 sequences are SGHTA and FQGTGA.

The V call is TRBV30, the J call TRBJ1-3, with 7 bases lining up with TRBD1. Germline V gene lookup returns CDR1 GTSNPN and CDR2 SVGIG (reference sequence). The junction had 3 bases not matched to a gene; V was cut back by 5 bases and J by 2 bases. This CDR3 spans 13 amino acids. This CDR3 reads CAWSTGAGNTIYF. DNA of the CDR3: TGTGCCTGGTCAACAGGGGCTGGAAACACCATATATTTT.

This chain connects TRBV13 to TRBJ2-1, with 7 bases lining up with TRBD2. Germline loops: CDR1 PRHDT, CDR2 FYEKMQ (reference sequence). Unmatched junction bases numbered 14, after V lost 5 bases and J lost 1 base. The CDR3 is 18 amino acids. The chain's CDR3 is CASSPQLGGIRSYNEQFF. CDR3 nucleotides: TGTGCCAGCAGCCCCCAGCTCGGGGGGATCCGATCCTACAATGAGCAGTTCTTC.

This chain joins TRBV5-1 and TRBJ2-3, with TRBD1 matching over 9 bases. Unmatched junction bases numbered 1, after V lost 2 bases and J lost 9 bases. The V gene's germline CDR1 is SGHRS and CDR2 YFSETQ. The CDR3 consists of 12 residues. This CDR3 reads CASSFGQGTQYF. CDR3 sequence (DNA): TGCGCCAGCAGCTTCGGACAGGGGACGCAGTATTTT.

This chain joins TRBV5-4 and TRBJ1-1, with D maybe TRBD1 (6 bases). The CDR3 loop spans 16 amino acids. Germline-derived CDR1 and CDR2 are SGHNT and YYREEE (reference sequence). Trimming shortened V by 0 bases and J by 1 base, and 13 bases separated the two germline ends. The CDR3 DNA is TGTGCCAGCAGCTTGGTGGGGGGGGCCCCGAACACTGAAGCTTTCTTT. Translating gives CASSLVGGAPNTEAFF. Filled out from reference TRBV5-4 and TRBJ1-1, the complete variable domain reads ETGVTQSPTHLIKTRGQQVTLRCSSQSGHNTVSWYQQALGQGPQFIFQYYREEENGRGNFPPRFSGLQFPNYSSELNVNALELDDSALYLCASSLVGGAPNTEAFFGQGTRLTVV.

This clone was counted only a few times. The chain recombines TRBV5-3 with TRBJ1-2; 7 bases align to TRBD1. TRBV5-3 is labeled an ORF, and its function is uncertain. The CDR3 is 16 amino acids. V shed 2 bases and J 3 bases; nucleotides not matched to a gene: 10. The CDR3 loop reads CARSLSNRGRYYGYTF. In nucleotides, the CDR3 is TGTGCCAGAAGCTTATCCAACAGGGGCAGATACTATGGCTACACCTTC.

This clone has just one count. This sequence joins TRBV9 and TRBJ1-2; 7 nucleotides agree with TRBD1. V lost 1 base, J lost 4 bases, and 10 bases stayed unmatched. The CDR3 extends over 16 amino acids. Germline lookup yields CDR1 SGDLS and CDR2 YYNGEE. The CDR3 spells CASSVFDRAGSYGYTF. CDR3 sequence (DNA): TGTGCCAGCAGCGTATTCGACAGGGCGGGCTCCTATGGCTACACCTTC.

The chain joins TRBV9 to TRBJ2-1; TRBD2 matches at 12 bases. This CDR3 has 16 residues. CDR1 and CDR2 from the germline V gene are SGDLS and YYNGEE. The J segment lost 4 bases and the V segment lost 3 bases, leaving 5 bases of the junction unmatched. The CDR3 DNA reads as TGTGCCAGCAGCGCCTTCGGGACTAGCGGGTACAATGAGCAGTTCTTC. Amino acids: CASSAFGTSGYNEQFF.

The genes are TRBV10-3 and TRBJ1-1; 9 bases match TRBD1. From germline, CDR1 is ENHRY and CDR2 SYGVKD. This CDR3 region has 16 residues. V lost 4 bases, J lost 1 base, and 7 bases stayed unmatched. As DNA, the CDR3 is TGTGCCATCAGTGCGGGGACAGGGCGGGGGAACACTGAAGCTTTCTTT. As protein: CAISAGTGRGNTEAFF.

V gene TRBV30 combines with J gene TRBJ2-5, with 8 positions matching TRBD2. The V and J ends lost 4 bases and 1 base, in that order; junction bases with no gene match: 5. This CDR3 comprises 14 residues. Germline CDR1 and CDR2: GTSNPN and SVGIG (reference sequence). CDR3 amino acids: CAWNRGGSQETQYF. CDR3 sequence (DNA): TGTGCCTGGAATCGCGGGGGGTCCCAAGAGACCCAGTACTTC.

The chain's CDR3 is CASSSSQGGGYTF. The CDR3 nucleotides are TGTGCCAGCAGTTCGTCACAGGGTGGAGGCTACACCTTC. The genes are TRBV28 and TRBJ1-2; possible D gene TRBD1, 6 bases. The germline V gene has CDR1 MDHEN and CDR2 SYDVKM. Trimming took 4 bases from V and 8 from J, leaving 14 bases between them. The CDR3 is 13 residues long.

This sequence joins TRBV21-1 and TRBJ1-6; TRBD1 was called by the table and not checked on the DNA. TRBV21-1 is reported as a pseudogene. CDR3 length: 19 residues. The CDR3 DNA follows: TGTGCCAGCAGCTTTTACATCCGAAAGGGGGTCTCCTATAATTCACCCCTCCACTTT. Residues: CASSFYIRKGVSYNSPLHF.

The V call is TRBV30, the J call TRBJ1-2; possibly TRBD1 for D (5 bases). Germline CDR1 reads GTSNPN; CDR2 reads SVGIG (reference sequence). The V gene lost 2 bases and the J gene lost 6 bases, with 13 bases spanning the gap. This CDR3 has 13 residues. CDR3 amino acids: CAWSLGGGNGYTF. DNA for the CDR3: TGTGCCTGGAGTCTTGGGGGAGGTAATGGCTACACCTTC. The entire variable domain, with the rest obtained from reference TRBV30 and TRBJ1-2, is as follows: SQTIHQWPATLVQPVGSPLSLECTVEGTSNPNLYWYRQAAGRGLQLLFYSVGIGQISSEVPQNLSASRPQDRQFILSSKKLLLSDSGFYLCAWSLGGGNGYTFGSGTRLTVV.

The chain is built from TRBV6-1 and TRBJ1-5; D is uncertain. This CDR3 has 14 residues. Deletions cut 2 bases from V and 6 bases from J, with 11 bases between. CDR1 is MNHNS and CDR2 is SASEGT in the germline V gene. The CDR3 nucleotides are TGTGCCAGCAGTGAATGGGGAGGTGTTCAGCCCCAGCATTTT. Translation gives CASSEWGGVQPQHF.

This chain connects TRBV7-2 to TRBJ2-7, with D possibly matching TRBD2 (6 bases). Trimming pared 1 base from V and 4 bases from J, leaving 8 bases between. The germline CDR1 and CDR2 sequences are SGHTA and FQGNSA. The CDR3 spans 13 residues. The CDR3 nucleotides read TGTGCCAGCAGCTTAGGGGGGGTGTACGAGCAGTACTTC. Its translation is CASSLGGVYEQYF.

The DNA of the CDR3 is TGTGCCAGTAGTGCGGTCGACTATGGCTACACCTTC. It specifies CASSAVDYGYTF. This chain connects TRBV19 to TRBJ1-2; no clear D. Germline V CDR1 and CDR2: LNHDA, SQIVND (reference sequence). This CDR3 is built from 12 residues. The V end was cut by 5 bases, the J end by 3 bases, with 7 bases between. Full variable domain (missing parts from reference TRBV19 and TRBJ1-2): DGGITQSPKYLFRKEGQNVTLSCEQNLNHDAMYWYRQDPGQGLRLIYYSQIVNDFQKGDIAEGYSVSREKKESFPLTVTSAQKNPTAFYLCASSAVDYGYTFGSGTRLTVV.

This chain connects TRBV7-2 to TRBJ1-2, with D maybe TRBD1 (6 bases). CDR3 size: 18 residues. Between the trimmed V and J ends, which lost 6 bases and 4 bases, there was a span of 27 bases. Germline V gene lookup returns CDR1 SGHTA and CDR2 FQGNSA. The CDR3 DNA sequence: TGTGCCAGCAGTCTAGGGGGGGCCCGGGTATTTCAGACCTATGGCTACACCTTC. The encoded protein is CASSLGGARVFQTYGYTF.

The chain links TRBV9 to TRBJ1-2; a possible D gene is TRBD1 (5 bases). This CDR3 is 17 amino acids long. Trimming removed 0 bases at V and 4 bases at J, with 19 bases between. CDR1 is SGDLS and CDR2 is YYNGEE in the germline V gene. CDR3 DNA sequence: TGTGCCAGCAGCGTAGAGGATCCGGGGGGGGTTCCCTATGGCTACACCTTC. Residues: CASSVEDPGGVPYGYTF.

The chain joins TRBV18 to TRBJ2-7, with TRBD2 matching 13 bases. The CDR3 totals 19 residues. The ends lost 5 bases at V and 0 bases at J; junction bases unmatched: 13. From germline, CDR1 is KGHSH and CDR2 LQKENI. CDR3 DNA: TGTGCCAGCTCAAACAGGGGGACTAGCGGGGTCTCAAGCTCCTACGAGCAGTACTTC. This gives the protein CASSNRGTSGVSSSYEQYF. The full variable domain, with the rest looked up from reference TRBV18 and TRBJ2-7, is NAGVMQNPRHLVRRRGQEARLRCSPMKGHSHVYWYRQLPEEGLKFMVYLQKENIIDESGMPKERFSAEFPKEGPSILRIQQVVRGDSAAYFCASSNRGTSGVSSSYEQYFGPGTRLTVT.

The CDR3 DNA reads TGCGCCAGCAACCCGGGACAGGGTAGGTACGAGCAGTACTTC. Its protein is CASNPGQGRYEQYF. The chain is built from TRBV5-1 and TRBJ2-7, with TRBD1 identical over 9 bases. The CDR3 spans 14 residues. Unmatched junction bases numbered 8, after V lost 6 bases and J lost 4 bases. Germline CDR1 is SGHRS and CDR2 is YFSETQ.

This chain joins TRBV6-5 and TRBJ1-2; 7 bases agree with TRBD1. This CDR3 spans 15 amino acids. Germline values: CDR1 MNHEY, CDR2 SVGAGI. The V gene end was trimmed by 2 bases and the J gene end by 6 bases; junction bases not matched to a gene: 9. The CDR3 coding sequence is TGTGCCAGCAGTTACAAAGGGGGGCAGGGGGATGGCTACACCTTC. As protein: CASSYKGGQGDGYTF.

The rearrangement joins TRBV19 to TRBJ2-2; a weak D match, TRBD2 (6 bases). Germline V gene lookup returns CDR1 LNHDA and CDR2 SQIVND (reference sequence). V was clipped by 8 bases and J by 0 bases, with 16 bases between them. This CDR3 is built from 16 residues. CDR3 sequence: CASFTPGDSNTGELFF. The CDR3 nucleotides are TGTGCCAGTTTTACCCCGGGGGACTCGAACACCGGGGAGCTGTTTTTT.

The table lists this clone with a few counts. V gene TRBV7-2 combines with J gene TRBJ1-6; D is possibly TRBD1 (5 bases). In germline, CDR1 is SGHTA, CDR2 FQGNSA. The CDR3 covers 19 residues. V was shortened by 2 bases and J by 0 bases, with 17 bases between the two germline ends. The CDR3 DNA reads as TGTGCCAGCAGCTTACTTCCAGGGCGTAGGGGCTCCTATAATTCACCCCTCCACTTT. Protein product: CASSLLPGRRGSYNSPLHF. Drawing the rest from reference TRBV7-2 and TRBJ1-6, the complete variable domain is GAGVSQSPSNKVTEKGKDVELRCDPISGHTALYWYRQSLGQGLEFLIYFQGNSAPDKSGLPSDRFSAERTGGSVSTLTIQRTQQEDSAVYLCASSLLPGRRGSYNSPLHFGNGTRLTVT.

The chain is built from TRBV11-2 and TRBJ1-5, with D possibly being TRBD1 (5 bases). The CDR3 totals 13 residues. The germline V gene encodes CDR1 SGHAT and CDR2 FQNNGV. The ends were cut back, 4 bases at V and 4 bases at J, with 8 bases in the middle. The CDR3: CASSWGRNQPQHF. In DNA, the CDR3 is TGTGCCAGCAGCTGGGGCAGAAATCAGCCCCAGCATTTT.

V and J are TRBV27 and TRBJ2-1; the match to TRBD1 covers 11 bases. Trimming at V came to 5 bases and at J to 2 bases, leaving 8 bases not matched to a gene. Germline V lookup: CDR1 MNHEY, CDR2 SMNVEV (reference sequence). The length of the CDR3 is 17 residues. Written as DNA, the CDR3 is TGTGCCAGCAGTGGGGGGACAGGGGGTGTCGCCTACAATGAGCAGTTCTTC. It yields the protein CASSGGTGGVAYNEQFF.

This clone has only a few counts. V is TRBV30 and J is TRBJ1-5, with 8 bases matching TRBD1. With 7 bases clipped from V and 0 bases from J, the junction kept 8 bases outside the gene matches. CDR3 length: 15 residues. Germline V lookup: CDR1 GTSNPN, CDR2 SVGIG (reference sequence). CDR3 in DNA: TGTGCCTTTCGGACAGGGTCAAATAGCAATCAGCCCCAGCATTTT. Its translation is CAFRTGSNSNQPQHF.